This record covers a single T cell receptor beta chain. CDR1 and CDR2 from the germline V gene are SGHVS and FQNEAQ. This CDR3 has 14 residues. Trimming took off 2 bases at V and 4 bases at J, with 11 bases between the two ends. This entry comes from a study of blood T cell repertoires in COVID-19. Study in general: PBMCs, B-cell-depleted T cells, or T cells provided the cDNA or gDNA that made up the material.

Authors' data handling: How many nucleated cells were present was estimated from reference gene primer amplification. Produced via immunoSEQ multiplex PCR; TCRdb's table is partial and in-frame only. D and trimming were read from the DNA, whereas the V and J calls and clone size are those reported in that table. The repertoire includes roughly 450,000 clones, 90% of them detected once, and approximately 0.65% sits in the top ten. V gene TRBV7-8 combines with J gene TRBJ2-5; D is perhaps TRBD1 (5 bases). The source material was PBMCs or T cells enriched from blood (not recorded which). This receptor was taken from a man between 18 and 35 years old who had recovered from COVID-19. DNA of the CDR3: TGTGCCAGCAGCTTACCAGGGCTGTTAGAGACCCAGTACTTC. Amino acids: CASSLPGLLETQYF.